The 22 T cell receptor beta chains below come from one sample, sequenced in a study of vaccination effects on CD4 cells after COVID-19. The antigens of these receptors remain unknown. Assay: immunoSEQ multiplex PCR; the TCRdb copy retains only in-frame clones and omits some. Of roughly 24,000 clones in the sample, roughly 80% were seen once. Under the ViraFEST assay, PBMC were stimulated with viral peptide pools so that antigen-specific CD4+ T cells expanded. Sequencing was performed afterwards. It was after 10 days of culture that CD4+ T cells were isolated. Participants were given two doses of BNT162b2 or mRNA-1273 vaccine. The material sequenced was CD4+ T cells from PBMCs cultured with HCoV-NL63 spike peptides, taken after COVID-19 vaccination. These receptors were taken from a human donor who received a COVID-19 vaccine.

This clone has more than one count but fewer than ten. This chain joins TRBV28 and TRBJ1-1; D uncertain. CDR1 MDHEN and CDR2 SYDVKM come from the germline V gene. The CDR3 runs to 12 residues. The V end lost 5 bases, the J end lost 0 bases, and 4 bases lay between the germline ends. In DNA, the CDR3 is TGTGCCAGCAGTATAATGAACACTGAAGCTTTCTTT. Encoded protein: CASSIMNTEAFF.

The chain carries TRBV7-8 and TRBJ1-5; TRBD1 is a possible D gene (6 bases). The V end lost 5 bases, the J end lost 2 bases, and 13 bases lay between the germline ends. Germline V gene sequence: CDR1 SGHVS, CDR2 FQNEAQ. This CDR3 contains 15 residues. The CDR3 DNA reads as TGTGCCAGCAGCCCCGCGGGGGGCGGCAATCAGCCCCAGCATTTT. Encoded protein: CASSPAGGGNQPQHF. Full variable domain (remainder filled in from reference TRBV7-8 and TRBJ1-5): GAGVSQSPRYKVAKRGQDVALRCDPISGHVSLFWYQQALGQGPEFLTYFQNEAQLDKSGLPSDRFFAERPEGSVSTLKIQRTQQEDSAVYLCASSPAGGGNQPQHFGDGTRLSIL.

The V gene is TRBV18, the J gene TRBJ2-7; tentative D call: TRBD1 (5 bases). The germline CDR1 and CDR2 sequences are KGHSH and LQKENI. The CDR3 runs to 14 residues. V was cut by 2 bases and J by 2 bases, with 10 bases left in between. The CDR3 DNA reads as TGTGCCAGCTCACCAGCCAGCAGGGCCTACGAGCAGTACTTC. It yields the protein CASSPASRAYEQYF.

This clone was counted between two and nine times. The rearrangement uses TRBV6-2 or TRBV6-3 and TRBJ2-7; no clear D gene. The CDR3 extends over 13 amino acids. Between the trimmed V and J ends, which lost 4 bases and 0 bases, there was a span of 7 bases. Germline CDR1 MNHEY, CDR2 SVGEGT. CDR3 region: CASSFLTSYEQYF. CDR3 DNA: TGTGCCAGCAGTTTTTTAACCTCCTACGAGCAGTACTTC.

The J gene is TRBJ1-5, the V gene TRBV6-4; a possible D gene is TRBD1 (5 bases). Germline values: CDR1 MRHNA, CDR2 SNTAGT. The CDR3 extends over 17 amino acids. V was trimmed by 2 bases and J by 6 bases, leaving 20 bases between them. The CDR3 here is CASSDAGRRKGVQPQHF. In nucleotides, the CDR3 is TGTGCCAGCAGTGACGCAGGGCGACGGAAAGGGGTTCAGCCCCAGCATTTT.

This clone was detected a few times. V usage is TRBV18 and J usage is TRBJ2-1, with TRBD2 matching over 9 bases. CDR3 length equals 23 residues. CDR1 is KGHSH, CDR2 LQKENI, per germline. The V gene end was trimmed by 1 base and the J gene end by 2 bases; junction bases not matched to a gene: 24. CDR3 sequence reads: CASSPLPVLDRVLSGRPYNEQFF. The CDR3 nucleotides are TGTGCCAGCTCACCACTACCCGTCCTTGACAGGGTTTTAAGCGGGAGGCCCTACAATGAGCAGTTCTTC.

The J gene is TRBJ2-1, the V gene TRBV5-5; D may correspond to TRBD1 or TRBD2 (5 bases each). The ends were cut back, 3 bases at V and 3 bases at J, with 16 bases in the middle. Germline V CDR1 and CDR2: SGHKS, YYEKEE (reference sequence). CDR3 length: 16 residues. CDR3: CASSSLLVGVYNEQFF. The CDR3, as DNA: TGTGCCAGCAGCTCCCTCTTGGTGGGGGTCTACAATGAGCAGTTCTTC. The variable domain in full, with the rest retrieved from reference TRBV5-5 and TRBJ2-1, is DAGVTQSPTHLIKTRGQQVTLRCSPISGHKSVSWYQQVLGQGPQFIFQYYEKEERGRGNFPDRFSARQFPNYSSELNVNALLLGDSALYLCASSSLLVGVYNEQFFGPGTRLTVL.

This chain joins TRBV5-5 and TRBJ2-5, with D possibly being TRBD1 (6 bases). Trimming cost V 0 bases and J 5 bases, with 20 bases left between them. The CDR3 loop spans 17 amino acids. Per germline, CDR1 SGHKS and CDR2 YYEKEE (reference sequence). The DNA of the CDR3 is TGTGCCAGCAGCTTGGAGGTGGCAGGGGTGGTTGGGGAGACCCAGTACTTC. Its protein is CASSLEVAGVVGETQYF.

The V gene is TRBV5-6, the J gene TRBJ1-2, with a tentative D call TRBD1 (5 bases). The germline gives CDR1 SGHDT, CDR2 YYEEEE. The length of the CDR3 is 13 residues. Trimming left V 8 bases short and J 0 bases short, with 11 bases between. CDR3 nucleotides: TGTGCCAGTTCGACAGCCTCTAACTATGGCTACACCTTC. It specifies CASSTASNYGYTF.

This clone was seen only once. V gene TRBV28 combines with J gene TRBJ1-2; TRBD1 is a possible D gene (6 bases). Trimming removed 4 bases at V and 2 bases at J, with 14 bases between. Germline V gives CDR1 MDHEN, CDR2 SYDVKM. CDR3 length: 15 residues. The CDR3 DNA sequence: TGTGCCAGCAGTTCCCCCTGGACAGAAAACTATGGCTACACCTTC. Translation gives CASSSPWTENYGYTF.

CDR3 residues: CASSLGGRETQYF. CDR3 in DNA: TGTGCCAGCAGCTTAGGGGGCAGGGAGACCCAGTACTTC. The V and J genes are TRBV13 and TRBJ2-5, with D hard to call. The CDR3 is 13 amino acids. Between the trimmed V and J ends, which lost 0 bases and 5 bases, there was a span of 7 bases. Germline V gene sequence: CDR1 PRHDT, CDR2 FYEKMQ (reference sequence).

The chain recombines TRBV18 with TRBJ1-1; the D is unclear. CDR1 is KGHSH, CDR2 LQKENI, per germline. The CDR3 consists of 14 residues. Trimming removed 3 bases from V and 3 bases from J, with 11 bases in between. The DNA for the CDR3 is TGTGCCAGCTCACCTTCGGCGGTTCACACTGAAGCTTTCTTT. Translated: CASSPSAVHTEAFF.

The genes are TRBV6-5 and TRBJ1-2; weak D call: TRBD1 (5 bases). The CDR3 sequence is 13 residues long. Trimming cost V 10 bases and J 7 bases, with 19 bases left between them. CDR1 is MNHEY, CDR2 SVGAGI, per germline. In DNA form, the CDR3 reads TGTGCCACGAGGGAGGGGAGGGGTCGTGGCTACACCTTC. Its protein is CATREGRGRGYTF.

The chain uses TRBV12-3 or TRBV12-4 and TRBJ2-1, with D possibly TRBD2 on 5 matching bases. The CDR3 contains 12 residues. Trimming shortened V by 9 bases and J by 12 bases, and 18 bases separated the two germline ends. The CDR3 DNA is TGTGCCAGTACAAAGGACTCTTTAGGGCAGTTCTTC. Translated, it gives CASTKDSLGQFF.

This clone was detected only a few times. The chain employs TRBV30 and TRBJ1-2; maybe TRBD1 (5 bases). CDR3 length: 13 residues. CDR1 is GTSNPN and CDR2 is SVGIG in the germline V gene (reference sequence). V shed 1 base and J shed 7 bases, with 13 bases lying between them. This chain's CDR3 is CAWSGVSGGGYTF. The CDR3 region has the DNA TGTGCCTGGAGTGGCGTTTCCGGGGGTGGCTACACCTTC.

CDR3 nucleotide sequence: TGTGCCAGCTCACCCGACCTGAACACTGAAGCTTTCTTT. This encodes CASSPDLNTEAFF. The genes are TRBV18 and TRBJ1-1; D ambiguous. V lost 3 bases to trimming and J lost 0 bases, with 5 bases between them. This CDR3 has 13 residues. Germline CDR1 is KGHSH and CDR2 is LQKENI.

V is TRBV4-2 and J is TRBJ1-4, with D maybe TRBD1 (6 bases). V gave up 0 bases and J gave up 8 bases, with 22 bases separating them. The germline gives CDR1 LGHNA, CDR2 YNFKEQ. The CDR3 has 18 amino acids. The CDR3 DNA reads TGTGCCAGCAGCCAAGATAGCCCTAATGCGGGGGGCGGCGAAAAACTGTTTTTT. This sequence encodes CASSQDSPNAGGGEKLFF.

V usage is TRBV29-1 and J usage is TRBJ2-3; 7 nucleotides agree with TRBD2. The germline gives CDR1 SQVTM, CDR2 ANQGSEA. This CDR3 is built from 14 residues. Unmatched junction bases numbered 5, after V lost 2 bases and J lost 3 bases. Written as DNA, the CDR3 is TGCAGCGTTGAAATTGCGGGAGTGACAGATACGCAGTATTTT. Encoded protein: CSVEIAGVTDTQYF.

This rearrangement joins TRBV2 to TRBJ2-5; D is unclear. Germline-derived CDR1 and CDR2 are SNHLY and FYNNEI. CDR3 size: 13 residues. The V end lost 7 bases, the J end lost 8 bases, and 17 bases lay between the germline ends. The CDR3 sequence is CASNQDRAETQYF. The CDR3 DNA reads TGTGCCAGCAATCAGGACCGCGCAGAAACCCAGTACTTC.

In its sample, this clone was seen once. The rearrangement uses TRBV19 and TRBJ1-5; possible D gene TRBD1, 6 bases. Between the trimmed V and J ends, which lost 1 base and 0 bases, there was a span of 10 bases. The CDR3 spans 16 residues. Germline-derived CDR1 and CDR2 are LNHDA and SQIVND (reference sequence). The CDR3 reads CASSIGGGPSNQPQHF. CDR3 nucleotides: TGTGCCAGTAGTATAGGGGGGGGCCCTAGCAATCAGCCCCAGCATTTT.

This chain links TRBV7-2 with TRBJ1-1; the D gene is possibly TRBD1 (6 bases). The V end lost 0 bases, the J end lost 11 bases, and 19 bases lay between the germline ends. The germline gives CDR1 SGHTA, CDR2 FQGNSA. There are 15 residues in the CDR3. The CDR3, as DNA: TGTGCCAGCAGCTTAGCCCCCACAGGGAATACGGGGGCTTTCTTT. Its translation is CASSLAPTGNTGAFF.

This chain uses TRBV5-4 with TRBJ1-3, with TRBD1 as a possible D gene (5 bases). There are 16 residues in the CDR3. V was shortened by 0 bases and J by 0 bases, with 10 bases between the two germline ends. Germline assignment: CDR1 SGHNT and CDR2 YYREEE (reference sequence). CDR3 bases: TGTGCCAGCAGCTTGGCGGGGGGTTTCTCTGGAAACACCATATATTTT. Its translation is CASSLAGGFSGNTIYF. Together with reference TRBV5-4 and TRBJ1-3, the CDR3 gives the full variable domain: ETGVTQSPTHLIKTRGQQVTLRCSSQSGHNTVSWYQQALGQGPQFIFQYYREEENGRGNFPPRFSGLQFPNYSSELNVNALELDDSALYLCASSLAGGFSGNTIYFGEGSWLTVV.